The 22 T cell receptor beta chains listed next were all sequenced from one sample in a study of cytomegalovirus exposure and HLA in healthy donors. Amplification used 60 Vbeta primers and 13 Jbeta primers. Assay: immunoSEQ multiplex PCR; the TCRdb copy retains only in-frame clones and omits some. The table has some 180,000 clones, around 78% seen once. Sequencing was done on a sample of PBMCs. These receptors originate from a man aged 30-40 years in good health and CMV-seronegative.

This chain joins TRBV7-3 and TRBJ2-5; maybe TRBD2 (6 bases). The assigned J gene may be wrong: the sequence end matches TRBJ2-7 better. The CDR3 consists of 15 residues. The germline V gene has CDR1 SGHTA and CDR2 FQGTGA. CDR3 region: CASSPGTGGIYEQYF. Written as DNA, the CDR3 is TGTGCCAGCAGCCCTGGGACCGGCGGGATTTACGAGCAGTACTTC.

The J gene is TRBJ2-6, the V gene TRBV13; D unclear. Between the trimmed V and J ends, which lost 1 base and 1 base, there was a span of 8 bases. The CDR3 runs to 16 residues. Germline V lookup: CDR1 PRHDT, CDR2 FYEKMQ (reference sequence). The CDR3 region is CASSLVHGSGANVLTF. The CDR3 DNA follows: TGTGCCAGCAGCTTAGTTCACGGGTCTGGGGCCAACGTCCTGACTTTC. Full variable domain (outside the CDR3, taken from reference TRBV13 and TRBJ2-6): AAGVIQSPRHLIKEKRETATLKCYPIPRHDTVYWYQQGPGQDPQFLISFYEKMQSDKGSIPDRFSAQQFSDYHSELNMSSLELGDSALYFCASSLVHGSGANVLTFGAGSRLTVL.

The chain has TRBV29-1 and TRBJ2-7, with 9 bases fitting TRBD1. Germline CDR1 and CDR2: SQVTM and ANQGSEA. With 3 bases clipped from V and 2 bases from J, the junction kept 2 bases outside the gene matches. The CDR3 has 13 residues. Here the CDR3 reads CSVETGGAYEQYF. For the CDR3, the DNA is TGCAGCGTTGAGACAGGGGGGGCCTACGAGCAGTACTTC.

The J gene is TRBJ1-4, the V gene TRBV5-1, with 10 nucleotides matching TRBD1. Germline trimming cut 5 bases from V and 7 bases from J; bases unmatched to any gene: 2. The germline gives CDR1 SGHRS, CDR2 YFSETQ. CDR3 length: 13 residues. The CDR3 sequence is CASRRTGGEKLFF. CDR3 bases: TGCGCCAGCAGGAGGACAGGGGGTGAAAAACTGTTTTTT.

The rearrangement joins TRBV7-9 to TRBJ2-1, with TRBD2 matching over 9 bases. Germline V gene sequence: CDR1 SEHNR, CDR2 FQNEAQ (reference sequence). The CDR3 is made up of 15 amino acids. V lost 6 bases to trimming and J lost 7 bases; unmatched junction nucleotides: 10. The CDR3 reads CASRSPRLAENEQFF. CDR3 nucleotide sequence: TGTGCCAGCAGATCACCGCGACTAGCGGAAAATGAGCAGTTCTTC.

The V call is TRBV5-6, the J call TRBJ2-5; TRBD1 might be the D (5 bases). This CDR3 region has 15 residues. V was shortened by 0 bases and J by 3 bases, with 12 bases between the two germline ends. Germline CDR1 is SGHDT and CDR2 is YYEEEE. The CDR3 coding sequence is TGTGCCAGCAGCTTGGCCACGGACAATAAAGAGACCCAGTACTTC. It yields the protein CASSLATDNKETQYF.

This clone appeared once. This chain uses TRBV28 with TRBJ2-7; 8 bases agree with TRBD1. The CDR3 is 15 residues long. Germline assignment: CDR1 MDHEN and CDR2 SYDVKM. With V trimmed by 5 bases and J by 0 bases, 6 bases remained unmatched. The CDR3 DNA sequence: TGTGCCAGCAGTCGTGACAGGGGTTACTCCTACGAGCAGTACTTC. As protein: CASSRDRGYSYEQYF.

This clone was detected only a few times. This chain connects TRBV29-1 to TRBJ1-3; TRBD1 is a possible D gene (6 bases). Germline V gene lookup returns CDR1 SQVTM and CDR2 ANQGSEA. CDR3 length: 14 residues. Trimming removed 5 bases from V and 2 bases from J, with 13 bases in between. As DNA, the CDR3 is TGCAGCGTTTCTTTGCAGGGGCCTGGAAACACCATATATTTT. Its protein is CSVSLQGPGNTIYF. The entire variable domain, with the rest obtained from reference TRBV29-1 and TRBJ1-3, is as follows: SAVISQKPSRDICQRGTSLTIQCQVDSQVTMMFWYRQQPGQSLTLIATANQGSEATYESGFVIDKFPISRPNLTFSTLTVSNMSPEDSSIYLCSVSLQGPGNTIYFGEGSWLTVV.

The CDR3 reads CAISEKGQGAREQYF. The CDR3 nucleotides are TGTGCCATCAGTGAGAAAGGACAGGGGGCGCGGGAGCAGTACTTC. This chain connects TRBV10-3 to TRBJ2-7, with 11 bases fitting TRBD1. V trimming: 2 bases; J trimming: 7 bases; junction bases outside the gene matches: 7. CDR1 and CDR2 (germline): ENHRY, SYGVKD. The CDR3 runs 15 residues.

V is TRBV19 and J is TRBJ1-1, with D unclear. The CDR3 covers 14 residues. Between the trimmed V and J ends, which lost 6 bases and 4 bases, there was a span of 15 bases. Germline CDR1 and CDR2: LNHDA and SQIVND (reference sequence). CDR3 amino acids: CASRPGYEGTEAFF. CDR3 coding DNA: TGTGCCAGTAGGCCGGGGTATGAGGGCACTGAAGCTTTCTTT.

In its sample, this clone was seen once. The chain is built from TRBV2 and TRBJ1-5; D may be TRBD1 (5 bases). CDR3 size: 14 residues. Trimming took 10 bases from V and 2 from J, leaving 15 bases between them. Per germline, CDR1 SNHLY and CDR2 FYNNEI. The CDR3 reads CATGRDGGNQPQHF. In DNA form, the CDR3 reads TGTGCCACCGGGAGGGACGGAGGCAATCAGCCCCAGCATTTT.

J is TRBJ2-5 and V is TRBV28; TRBD1 agrees at 7 bases. Judging by the DNA end, TRBJ2-7 fits better; the J call may be wrong. The length of the CDR3 is 15 residues. CDR1 MDHEN and CDR2 SYDVKM come from the germline V gene. In nucleotides, the CDR3 is TGTGCCAGCAGTTTAGAGAACAGGGGCTCCTACGAGCAGTACTTC. Its translation is CASSLENRGSYEQYF.

The chain has TRBV28 and TRBJ2-4, with D hard to call. The CDR3 contains 12 residues. Trimming removed 8 bases from V and 3 bases from J, with 8 bases in between. Germline loops: CDR1 MDHEN, CDR2 SYDVKM. CDR3 sequence (DNA): TGTGCCAGCGAGGCGGACAAAAACATTCAGTACTTC. Amino acid sequence: CASEADKNIQYF.

This clone was seen more than once but under ten times. V gene TRBV5-1 combines with J gene TRBJ1-2, with 7 bases aligning to TRBD1. Germline V gene lookup returns CDR1 SGHRS and CDR2 YFSETQ. The length of the CDR3 is 14 residues. Trimming took 0 bases from V and 6 from J; bases not matched to a gene: 5. CDR3 region: CASSLDPGGNGYTF. CDR3 DNA: TGCGCCAGCAGCTTGGATCCAGGGGGAAATGGCTACACCTTC.

This clone has at least ten counts. V and J are TRBV5-1 and TRBJ1-1; 8 bases match TRBD1. After removal of 0 bases from V and 6 bases from J, the junction contained 4 bases not matched to a gene. This CDR3 has 14 amino acids. Germline values: CDR1 SGHRS, CDR2 YFSETQ. The CDR3 nucleotides are TGCGCCAGCAGCTTGGACAGGGGGGAGCCTGAAGCTTTCTTT. Its protein is CASSLDRGEPEAFF.

The rearrangement joins TRBV14 to TRBJ2-2; no clear D gene. Germline V gives CDR1 SGHDN, CDR2 FVKESK. The germline V and J ends were trimmed by 6 bases and 5 bases, with 10 bases remaining between them. This CDR3 comprises 13 residues. The CDR3 sequence is CASRRLRTGELFF. CDR3 nucleotides: TGTGCCAGCAGGCGGCTTCGGACCGGGGAGCTGTTTTTT. Complete variable domain (other parts from reference TRBV14 and TRBJ2-2): EAGVTQFPSHSVIEKGQTVTLRCDPISGHDNLYWYRRVMGKEIKFLLHFVKESKQDESGMPNNRFLAERTGGTYSTLKVQPAELEDSGVYFCASRRLRTGELFFGEGSRLTVL.

This clone has only one observation. The chain combines TRBV5-4 with TRBJ2-2; D not certain. The V gene's germline CDR1 is SGHNT and CDR2 YYREEE (reference sequence). The CDR3 contains 15 residues. V was clipped by 6 bases and J by 0 bases, with 12 bases between them. CDR3 residues: CASTSWAANTGELFF. The CDR3 nucleotides are TGTGCCAGCACCTCATGGGCAGCGAACACCGGGGAGCTGTTTTTT.

V and J are TRBV9 and TRBJ1-1, with D possibly being TRBD1 (5 bases). The CDR3 runs 14 residues. Trimming left V 0 bases short and J 4 bases short, with 10 bases between. Germline V gene lookup returns CDR1 SGDLS and CDR2 YYNGEE. In nucleotides, the CDR3 is TGTGCCAGCAGCGTAGCAGGGACTGCCACTGAAGCTTTCTTT. It is translated as CASSVAGTATEAFF.

The chain links TRBV19 to TRBJ1-6; unclear D gene. Germline lookup yields CDR1 LNHDA and CDR2 SQIVND (reference sequence). The CDR3 is 17 residues long. The V gene lost 1 base and the J gene lost 0 bases, with 10 bases spanning the gap. The CDR3 sequence: CASSIGAKSSYNSPLHF. In DNA form, the CDR3 reads TGTGCCAGTAGTATAGGGGCGAAGAGCTCCTATAATTCACCCCTCCACTTT.

The chain is built from TRBV19 and TRBJ1-5; the match to TRBD1 covers 10 bases. Germline V CDR1 and CDR2: LNHDA, SQIVND (reference sequence). The length of the CDR3 is 19 residues. V lost 4 bases and J lost 0; bases outside the gene matches: 12. DNA for the CDR3: TGTGCCAGTAGTACATCCGGGACAGGGGACAGATATAGCAATCAGCCCCAGCATTTT. Its translation is CASSTSGTGDRYSNQPQHF.

The DNA for the CDR3 is TGTGCCAGCAGTCCCTACCCGACTAGCGGGAGTGTTACAGATACGCAGTATTTT. As protein: CASSPYPTSGSVTDTQYF. The V gene is TRBV27, the J gene TRBJ2-3; 12 nucleotides line up with TRBD2. The CDR3 length is 18 residues. CDR1 is MNHEY, CDR2 SMNVEV, per germline (reference sequence). The ends lost 5 bases at V and 3 bases at J; junction bases unmatched: 12.

This sequence joins TRBV4-1 and TRBJ2-1; maybe TRBD2 (5 bases). Looked up from germline, CDR1 is MGHRA and CDR2 is YSYEKL. The CDR3 has 14 amino acids. With 0 bases removed from V and 7 bases from J, the gap between germline ends came to 10 bases. CDR3 residues: CASSQDNDYNEQFF. As DNA, the CDR3 is TGCGCCAGCAGCCAAGATAATGACTATAATGAGCAGTTCTTC.